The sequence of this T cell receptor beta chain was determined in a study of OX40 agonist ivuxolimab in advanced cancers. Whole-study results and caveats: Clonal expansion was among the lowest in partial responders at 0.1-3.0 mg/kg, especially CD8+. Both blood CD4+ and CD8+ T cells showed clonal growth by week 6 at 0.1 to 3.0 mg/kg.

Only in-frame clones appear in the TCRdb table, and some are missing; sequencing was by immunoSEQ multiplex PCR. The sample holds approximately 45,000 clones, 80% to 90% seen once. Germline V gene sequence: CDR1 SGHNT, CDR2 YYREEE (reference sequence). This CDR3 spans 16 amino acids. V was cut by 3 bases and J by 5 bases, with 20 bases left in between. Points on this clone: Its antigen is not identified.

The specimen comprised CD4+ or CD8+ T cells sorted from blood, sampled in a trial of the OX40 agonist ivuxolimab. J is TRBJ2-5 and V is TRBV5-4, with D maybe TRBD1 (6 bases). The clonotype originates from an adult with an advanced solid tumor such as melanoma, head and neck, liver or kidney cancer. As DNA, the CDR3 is TGTGCCAGCAGCTGGGTACCGGGACACCAGATTGAGACCCAGTACTTC. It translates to CASSWVPGHQIETQYF.